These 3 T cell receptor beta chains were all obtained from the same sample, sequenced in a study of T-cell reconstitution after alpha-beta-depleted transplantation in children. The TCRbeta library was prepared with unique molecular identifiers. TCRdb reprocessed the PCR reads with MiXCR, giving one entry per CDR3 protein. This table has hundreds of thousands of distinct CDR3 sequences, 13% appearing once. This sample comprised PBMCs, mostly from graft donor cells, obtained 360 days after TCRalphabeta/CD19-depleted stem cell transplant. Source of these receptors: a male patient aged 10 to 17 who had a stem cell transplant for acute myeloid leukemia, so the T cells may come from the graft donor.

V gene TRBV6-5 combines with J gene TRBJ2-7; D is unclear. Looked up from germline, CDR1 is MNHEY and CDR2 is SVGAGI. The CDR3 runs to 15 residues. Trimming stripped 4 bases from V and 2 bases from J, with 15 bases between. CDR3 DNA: TGTGCCAGCAGTTCCCCGACACCCCCTCCCTACGAGCAGTACTTC. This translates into CASSSPTPPPYEQYF.

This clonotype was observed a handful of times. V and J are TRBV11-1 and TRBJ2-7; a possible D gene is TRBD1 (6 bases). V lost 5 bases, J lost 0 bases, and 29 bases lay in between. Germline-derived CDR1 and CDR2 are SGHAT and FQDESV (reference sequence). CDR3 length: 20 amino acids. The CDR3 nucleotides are TGTGCCAGCAGCCCAGGTCGGGACACCCTAATCAGGGGCAGCTCCTACGAGCAGTACTTC. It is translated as CASSPGRDTLIRGSSYEQYF.

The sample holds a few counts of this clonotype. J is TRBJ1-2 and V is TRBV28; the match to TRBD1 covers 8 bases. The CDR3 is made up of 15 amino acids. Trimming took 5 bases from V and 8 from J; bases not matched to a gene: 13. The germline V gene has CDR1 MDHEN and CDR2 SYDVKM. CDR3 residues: CASSNQGAKGLGYTF. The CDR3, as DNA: TGTGCCAGCAGTAATCAGGGGGCAAAGGGGTTAGGCTACACCTTC.